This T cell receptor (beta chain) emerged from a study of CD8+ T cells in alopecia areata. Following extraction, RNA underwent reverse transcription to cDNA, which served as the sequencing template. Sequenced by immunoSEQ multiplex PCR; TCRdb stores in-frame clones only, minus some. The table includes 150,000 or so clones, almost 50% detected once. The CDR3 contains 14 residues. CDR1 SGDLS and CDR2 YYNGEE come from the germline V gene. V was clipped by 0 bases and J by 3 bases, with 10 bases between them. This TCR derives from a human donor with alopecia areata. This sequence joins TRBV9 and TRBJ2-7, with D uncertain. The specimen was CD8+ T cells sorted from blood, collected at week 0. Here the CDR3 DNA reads TGTGCCAGCAGCGTAGAGGCAGAAGTCTACGAGCAGTACTTC. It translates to CASSVEAEVYEQYF.